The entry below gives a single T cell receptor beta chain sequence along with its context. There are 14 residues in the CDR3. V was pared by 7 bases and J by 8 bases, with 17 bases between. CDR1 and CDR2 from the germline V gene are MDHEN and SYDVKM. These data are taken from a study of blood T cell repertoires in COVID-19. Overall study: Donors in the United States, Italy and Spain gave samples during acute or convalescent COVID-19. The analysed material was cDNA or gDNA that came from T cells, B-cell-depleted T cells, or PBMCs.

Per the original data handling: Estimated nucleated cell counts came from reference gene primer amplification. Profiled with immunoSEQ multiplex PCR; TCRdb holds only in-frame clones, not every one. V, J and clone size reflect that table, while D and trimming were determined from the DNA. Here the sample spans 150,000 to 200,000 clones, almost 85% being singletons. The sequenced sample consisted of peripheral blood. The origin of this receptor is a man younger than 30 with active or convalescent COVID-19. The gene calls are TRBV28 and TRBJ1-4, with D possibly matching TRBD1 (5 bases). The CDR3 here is CASNRFGKDEKLFF. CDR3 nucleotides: TGTGCCAGCAACAGGTTTGGCAAGGACGAAAAACTGTTTTTT.